These 26 T cell receptor beta chains share one sample of origin, sequenced in a study of identical twins. TCRdb re-derived calls from the 5' RACE reads in MiXCR, one entry per CDR3 protein. The sample consists of 250,000 to 300,000 distinct CDR3 sequences, around 8% of them appearing once. This sample also belongs to another study, concerning yellow fever vaccine responses in identical twins.

The sequenced material came from CD8+ T cells sorted from blood. Every receptor here comes from a young woman in good health.

In this sample, this clonotype turned up many times. The chain uses TRBV5-6 and TRBJ2-2; maybe TRBD1 (5 bases). This CDR3 comprises 17 residues. V lost 4 bases and J lost 1, with 17 bases in between. Germline CDR1 and CDR2: SGHDT and YYEEEE. CDR3 coding DNA: TGTGCCAGCAGCCCCCAGGGCGGTTTTAGGAACACCGGGGAGCTGTTTTTT. This sequence encodes CASSPQGGFRNTGELFF.

J is TRBJ1-2 and V is TRBV20-1; no clear D gene. Deletions cut 5 bases from V and 10 bases from J, with 14 bases between. The CDR3 is 11 amino acids. Germline V lookup: CDR1 DFQATT, CDR2 SNEGSKA (reference sequence). The CDR3 region has the DNA TGCAGTGCTTCCCTGGCCTCGTTCTACACCTTC. The encoded protein is CSASLASFYTF.

CDR3 bases: TGTGCCAGCAGTTACTCGTACCCTAGCGAAGACGAGCAGTACTTC. Amino acids: CASSYSYPSEDEQYF. The J gene is TRBJ2-7, the V gene TRBV6-2 or TRBV6-3; the D gene is possibly TRBD2 (6 bases). Trimming took off 0 bases at V and 5 bases at J, with 14 bases between the two ends. The CDR3 covers 15 residues. Germline V gives CDR1 MNHEY, CDR2 SVGEGT.

This clonotype has at least ten counts. This chain connects TRBV25-1 to TRBJ2-7; no clear D. The germline V and J ends were trimmed by 4 bases and 3 bases, with 19 bases remaining between them. Per germline, CDR1 MGHDK and CDR2 SYGVNS. The CDR3 is 16 amino acids. The CDR3 region is CASSVQIGPVDYEQYF. For the CDR3, the DNA is TGTGCCAGCAGTGTGCAAATCGGACCCGTGGACTACGAGCAGTACTTC.

This clonotype was seen a handful of times. CDR3 nucleotides: TGTGCCAGCAGCTTAGGGGGTGGGGACGGCTCCTACGAGCAGTACTTC. The encoded protein is CASSLGGGDGSYEQYF. V usage is TRBV7-2 and J usage is TRBJ2-7; D is perhaps TRBD1 or TRBD2 (5 bases each). V lost 1 base, J lost 0 bases, and 13 bases lay in between. The CDR3 totals 16 residues. Germline CDR1 and CDR2: SGHTA and FQGNSA.

This clonotype was recorded at least ten times. The chain is built from TRBV27 and TRBJ2-1; 10 nucleotides match TRBD2. V shed 5 bases, J shed 3 bases, and the junction held 1 base outside the gene matches. CDR1 is MNHEY, CDR2 SMNVEV, per germline (reference sequence). CDR3 size: 14 residues. The CDR3 bases are TGTGCCAGCAGTGCTAGCGGGAGCTACAATGAGCAGTTCTTC. Its translation: CASSASGSYNEQFF.

This clonotype has a count of ten or more. This rearrangement joins TRBV14 to TRBJ2-1; D is possibly TRBD1 or TRBD2 (5 bases each). CDR1 and CDR2 from the germline V gene are SGHDN and FVKESK. This CDR3 region has 14 residues. The V end was cut by 5 bases, the J end by 9 bases, with 17 bases between. CDR3 DNA: TGTGCCAGCAGCGTCTTGAGTGGGGGATCTGAGCAGTTCTTC. Amino acids: CASSVLSGGSEQFF. Combining the CDR3 with reference TRBV14 and TRBJ2-1 gives the whole variable domain EAGVTQFPSHSVIEKGQTVTLRCDPISGHDNLYWYRRVMGKEIKFLLHFVKESKQDESGMPNNRFLAERTGGTYSTLKVQPAELEDSGVYFCASSVLSGGSEQFFGPGTRLTVL.

This clonotype was recorded many times. Written as DNA, the CDR3 is TGTGCCAGCAGCTTGCCCCTAGAGACTAGCGGGGGGTACTACGAGCAGTACTTC. Amino acid sequence: CASSLPLETSGGYYEQYF. The rearrangement joins TRBV11-2 to TRBJ2-7; 13 positions match TRBD2. CDR3 size: 18 residues. Trimming at V came to 3 bases and at J to 3 bases, leaving 11 bases not matched to a gene. Germline V lookup: CDR1 SGHAT, CDR2 FQNNGV.

This chain links TRBV4-3 with TRBJ2-3; 11 bases are shared with TRBD2. Per germline, CDR1 LGHNA and CDR2 YSLEER. The CDR3 extends over 18 amino acids. V shed 3 bases, J shed 0 bases, and the junction held 8 bases outside the gene matches. Here the CDR3 DNA reads TGCGCCAGCAGCCATACTAGCGGGAGTGTCCCTAGCACAGATACGCAGTATTTT. Its protein product is CASSHTSGSVPSTDTQYF.

Notes on this clonotype: The CDR3 carries no conserved terminal phenylalanine or tryptophan, so it likely arises from a read error. It is unclear where the CDR3 begins or ends on the DNA, so no DNA is shown, and the CDR3 is as TCRdb lists it. The rearrangement links TRBV5-1 to TRBJ2-1; the table calls TRBD1, which could not be checked here. Looked up from germline, CDR1 is SGHRS and CDR2 is YFSETQ. The CDR3 spans 11 amino acids, including both terminal residues. Here the CDR3 reads CASSPRARGQC.

The sample holds a few counts of this clonotype. The V gene is TRBV30, the J gene TRBJ2-2; possible D gene TRBD1, 5 bases. The CDR3 totals 12 residues. Deletions cut 5 bases from V and 4 bases from J, with 8 bases between. Germline V CDR1 and CDR2: GTSNPN, SVGIG (reference sequence). The CDR3 sequence is CAWGAGTGELFF. The CDR3 coding sequence is TGTGCCTGGGGGGCCGGCACCGGGGAGCTGTTTTTT.

This clonotype was found many times. This chain connects TRBV20-1 to TRBJ1-6; 8 positions agree with TRBD1. Germline loops: CDR1 DFQATT, CDR2 SNEGSKA (reference sequence). This CDR3 region has 14 residues. After removal of 4 bases from V and 10 bases from J, the junction contained 9 bases not matched to a gene. CDR3 loop: CSATPGTGGSPLHF. The DNA for the CDR3 is TGCAGTGCTACCCCCGGGACAGGCGGGTCACCCCTCCACTTT.

This clonotype appeared many times. The rearrangement uses TRBV7-9 and TRBJ2-7, with D possibly matching TRBD1 (5 bases). The germline gives CDR1 SEHNR, CDR2 FQNEAQ (reference sequence). This CDR3 region has 14 residues. Trimming pared 1 base from V and 2 bases from J, leaving 9 bases between. The chain's CDR3 is CASSLVRVPYEQYF. CDR3 sequence (DNA): TGTGCCAGCAGCTTAGTCAGGGTTCCCTACGAGCAGTACTTC.

The rearrangement links TRBV29-1 to TRBJ2-1; D is possibly TRBD2 (7 bases). The CDR3 runs to 16 residues. Germline V gene data show CDR1 as SQVTM and CDR2 as ANQGSEA. V was trimmed by 1 base and J by 6 bases, leaving 19 bases between them. CDR3 sequence: CSVEAFGRGRANEQFF. Here the CDR3 DNA reads TGCAGCGTTGAAGCATTTGGGCGGGGGCGTGCCAATGAGCAGTTCTTC.

This clonotype was recorded many times. The chain joins TRBV4-3 to TRBJ1-1; D is perhaps TRBD1 (5 bases). CDR1 is LGHNA, CDR2 YSLEER, per germline. The CDR3 length is 15 residues. V was shortened by 0 bases and J by 0 bases, with 8 bases between the two germline ends. The CDR3 loop is CASSQDWDLNTEAFF. The CDR3 DNA is TGCGCCAGCAGCCAAGATTGGGACTTGAACACTGAAGCTTTCTTT.

This clonotype occurred a few times. This chain joins TRBV14 and TRBJ2-7; a possible D gene is TRBD2 (7 bases). There are 14 residues in the CDR3. Germline assignment: CDR1 SGHDN and CDR2 FVKESK. The V end was cut by 1 base, the J end by 4 bases, with 11 bases between. CDR3 nucleotide sequence: TGTGCCAGCAGCCAAGCCGGGGGGCGGTACGAGCAGTACTTC. This gives the protein CASSQAGGRYEQYF.

This clonotype has ten or more counts. The chain employs TRBV16 and TRBJ1-5, with 9 bases matching TRBD1. CDR1 and CDR2 (germline): KGHSY, FQNENV. The CDR3 covers 14 residues. Trimming removed 8 bases from V and 6 bases from J; junction bases left unmatched: 8. The CDR3 protein is CASLDTGGSQPQHF. CDR3 DNA: TGTGCCAGCCTCGATACAGGGGGCAGTCAGCCCCAGCATTTT.

The rearrangement links TRBV9 to TRBJ2-7, with TRBD1 identical over 9 bases. V was clipped by 3 bases and J by 3 bases; unmatched bases: 7. CDR1 is SGDLS and CDR2 is YYNGEE in the germline V gene. This CDR3 has 15 residues. Here the CDR3 reads CASSGGQGSLYEQYF. The DNA for the CDR3 is TGTGCCAGCAGCGGCGGACAGGGGTCCCTCTACGAGCAGTACTTC. Complete variable domain (other parts from reference TRBV9 and TRBJ2-7): DSGVTQTPKHLITATGQRVTLRCSPRSGDLSVYWYQQSLDQGLQFLIQYYNGEERAKGNILERFSAQQFPDLHSELNLSSLELGDSALYFCASSGGQGSLYEQYFGPGTRLTVT.

The table lists this clonotype with a few counts. J is TRBJ2-7 and V is TRBV20-1, with D perhaps matching TRBD2 (6 bases). The CDR3 spans 15 residues. The germline gives CDR1 DFQATT, CDR2 SNEGSKA (reference sequence). Trimming stripped 5 bases from V and 2 bases from J, with 19 bases between. CDR3 loop: CSARVTSLQTYEQYF. CDR3 coding DNA: TGCAGTGCTCGAGTTACTAGCCTCCAGACCTACGAGCAGTACTTC.

At least ten counts were recorded for this clonotype. The rearrangement uses TRBV20-1 and TRBJ2-5; D is possibly TRBD2 (5 bases). From germline, CDR1 is DFQATT and CDR2 SNEGSKA (reference sequence). V lost 1 base and J 5 bases, leaving 20 bases between the germline ends. The CDR3 runs to 16 residues. The CDR3 DNA sequence: TGCAGTGCTAGAGGGGGTGATGCGGGCCCGGGGGAGACCCAGTACTTC. Its translation: CSARGGDAGPGETQYF.

This clonotype was seen more than once but under ten times. The chain couples TRBV27 to TRBJ2-7, with D possibly TRBD2 on 6 matching bases. The germline V and J ends were trimmed by 3 bases and 2 bases, with 11 bases remaining between them. The germline gives CDR1 MNHEY, CDR2 SMNVEV (reference sequence). This CDR3 comprises 14 residues. The CDR3 spells CASSLGLKPYEQYF. The CDR3 DNA reads TGTGCCAGCAGTTTGGGACTCAAACCCTACGAGCAGTACTTC.

The sample holds a few counts of this clonotype. The rearrangement uses TRBV11-2 and TRBJ2-2, with D tentatively TRBD2 (6 bases). CDR3 length equals 17 residues. V lost 0 bases and J lost 4, with 15 bases in between. Germline CDR1 reads SGHAT; CDR2 reads FQNNGV. The CDR3: CASSLDTRGGRTGELFF. As DNA, the CDR3 is TGTGCCAGCAGCTTAGATACGAGAGGAGGGCGCACCGGGGAGCTGTTTTTT.

This clonotype turned up a few times. The chain employs TRBV3-1 and TRBJ2-7; a possible D gene is TRBD1 (8 bases). Germline assignment: CDR1 LGHDT and CDR2 YNNKEL (reference sequence). V was cut by 1 base and J by 6 bases, with 19 bases left in between. The CDR3 length is 16 residues. The CDR3 loop is CASSQVVGTGGGEQYF. In DNA, the CDR3 is TGTGCCAGCAGCCAAGTCGTCGGGACAGGCGGGGGCGAGCAGTACTTC.

This clonotype was recorded at least ten times. The V and J genes are TRBV18 and TRBJ2-1, with 8 bases aligning to TRBD1. CDR3 length equals 17 residues. Germline CDR1 KGHSH, CDR2 LQKENI. The V and J ends lost 3 bases and 7 bases, in that order; junction bases with no gene match: 14. The CDR3, as DNA: TGTGCCAGCTCACCTCATCCACAGGGGGTCGCGGAGAATGAGCAGTTCTTC. It translates to CASSPHPQGVAENEQFF.

This clonotype was seen only a few times. V is TRBV7-6 and J is TRBJ2-2, with 8 positions matching TRBD2. CDR3 length equals 16 residues. In germline, CDR1 is SGHVS, CDR2 FNYEAQ. V gave up 4 bases and J gave up 6 bases; unmatched junction bases: 10. CDR3 nucleotide sequence: TGTGCCAGCAGCTACCCCGGACTAGCCTTCCCCGGGGAGCTGTTTTTT. It specifies CASSYPGLAFPGELFF.

This clonotype has only a few counts. V gene TRBV5-1 combines with J gene TRBJ2-3; 9 positions match TRBD1. The V segment lost 4 bases and the J segment 2 bases; nucleotides outside the gene matches: 11. CDR3 length: 17 residues. Per germline, CDR1 SGHRS and CDR2 YFSETQ. The CDR3 sequence: CASSIIPGTGHTDTQYF. As DNA, the CDR3 is TGCGCCAGCAGCATCATTCCCGGGACAGGGCACACAGATACGCAGTATTTT. Together with reference TRBV5-1 and TRBJ2-3, the CDR3 gives the full variable domain: KAGVTQTPRYLIKTRGQQVTLSCSPISGHRSVSWYQQTPGQGLQFLFEYFSETQRNKGNFPGRFSGRQFSNSRSEMNVSTLELGDSALYLCASSIIPGTGHTDTQYFGPGTRLTVL.